A selection of T cell receptor beta chains follows, all from one sample in a study of T cells in Graves' hyperthyroidism and ophthalmopathy. TCRdb fed the multiplex PCR reads into MiXCR, producing one record per CDR3 protein. The sample shows under 250,000 distinct CDR3 sequences, around 24% of them seen only once. The material sequenced was blood. The receptors come from a woman between 40 and 50 years old with Graves' ophthalmopathy. The conserved cysteine and the conserved F or W are not part of the CDR3 here. Fields, in order: J gene, V gene, CDR3 protein.

TRBJ2-5 | TRBV20-1 | SAPGLAGGPGETQY
TRBJ2-5 | TRBV2 | ASSVWSGQETQY
TRBJ2-5 | TRBV20-1 | SARGGRLQETQY
TRBJ2-5 | TRBV10-2 | ASGLAGAQETQY
TRBJ2-7 | TRBV12-3/TRBV12-4 | ASSLGSGSREQY
TRBJ1-1 | TRBV4-1 | ASSQEQNLNTEAF
TRBJ2-6 | TRBV6-5 | ASSSGTGIGANVLT
TRBJ1-3 | TRBV7-2 | ASSHTRGSGNTIY
TRBJ2-2 | TRBV12-3/TRBV12-4 | ASTPRGTGELF
TRBJ2-7 | TRBV28 | ASSLARTTPTYEQY